Each of the 5 T cell receptor beta chains below was sequenced from the same sample in a study of blood T cell repertoires in COVID-19. Repertoires were generated with immunoSEQ multiplex PCR, while TCRdb's copy carries only in-frame clones and drops some. In the table there are roughly 250,000 clones, around nine tenths of which are singletons. Material for sequencing was PBMCs or T cells enriched from blood (not recorded which). All receptors derive from a woman between 45 and 65 years old who had recovered from COVID-19.

The genes are TRBV4-3 and TRBJ2-7, with a possible D match to TRBD1 (6 bases). Germline V gene data show CDR1 as LGHNA and CDR2 as YSLEER. The CDR3 length is 15 residues. V lost 0 bases and J 6 bases, leaving 15 bases between the germline ends. The CDR3 region has the DNA TGCGCCAGCAGCCAAGATCCCTTGACAGGCCTCGAGCAGTACTTC. It translates to CASSQDPLTGLEQYF.

The chain uses TRBV3-1 (or the pseudogene TRBV3-2) and TRBJ1-3; no firm D call. From germline, CDR1 is LGHDT and CDR2 YNNKEL (reference sequence). Trimming cost V 0 bases and J 0 bases, with 6 bases left between them. The CDR3 contains 15 residues. Here the CDR3 reads CASSQELYSGNTIYF. The DNA for the CDR3 is TGTGCCAGCAGCCAAGAACTGTACTCTGGAAACACCATATATTTT.

The chain joins TRBV3-1 (or the pseudogene TRBV3-2) to TRBJ2-7, with D perhaps matching TRBD2 (6 bases). This CDR3 spans 17 amino acids. V dropped 1 base and J dropped 2 bases, with 18 bases sitting between them. Germline values: CDR1 LGHDT, CDR2 YNNKEL (reference sequence). The CDR3 DNA sequence: TGTGCCAGCAGCCAAGCGGGGACTCTAGCGAGCCCCTACGAGCAGTACTTC. Its translation is CASSQAGTLASPYEQYF.

This chain links TRBV27 with TRBJ2-2; TRBD2 matches 10 bases. V was clipped by 0 bases and J by 6 bases; unmatched bases: 7. The CDR3 length is 17 residues. Germline CDR1 is MNHEY and CDR2 is SMNVEV (reference sequence). The CDR3 region has the DNA TGTGCCAGCAGTTTATCCCTTCTAGCGGGAGTCGCCGGGGAGCTGTTTTTT. Protein sequence: CASSLSLLAGVAGELFF.

The chain couples TRBV28 to TRBJ1-2; 9 positions match TRBD1. The CDR3 runs 15 residues. CDR1 is MDHEN, CDR2 SYDVKM, per germline. The V segment lost 6 bases and the J segment 3 bases; nucleotides outside the gene matches: 8. The CDR3 DNA sequence: TGTGCCAGCAGCCTGGGACAGGGATTTTACTATGGCTACACCTTC. Protein: CASSLGQGFYYGYTF.